This T cell receptor (beta chain) originates from a study of blood T cell repertoires in COVID-19. Across the whole study: The United States, Italy and Spain provided the acute and convalescent COVID-19 samples.

Produced via immunoSEQ multiplex PCR; TCRdb's table is partial and in-frame only. The sample comprises some 250,000 clones, 70% to 90% of which are singletons, and over 1.5% rests with the top ten. The CDR3 length is 13 residues. From germline, CDR1 is MNHEY and CDR2 SVGAGI. V gave up 4 bases and J gave up 8 bases, with 14 bases separating them. This clone was detected once. Among Cohort 3 donors, those recovered had two negative PCRs, clearance, or symptom resolution. The sample taken for sequencing was PBMCs or T cells enriched from blood (not recorded which). The chain joins TRBV6-5 to TRBJ1-2, with no clear D. The receptor was derived from a woman aged 45-65 years who had recovered from COVID-19. This CDR3 is CASSLALTEGYTF. CDR3 nucleotide sequence: TGTGCCAGCAGTTTGGCCTTAACGGAGGGCTACACCTTC.